The 14 T cell receptor beta chains listed next were all sequenced from one sample in a study of cytomegalovirus exposure and HLA in healthy donors. Primers included in the PCR were 60 Vbeta and 13 Jbeta primers. Measured with immunoSEQ multiplex PCR; TCRdb has only the in-frame clones, and not every one. The table has some 99,000 clones, roughly four fifths seen once. The specimen sequenced was PBMCs. The receptors were sampled from a female donor in good health and CMV-seronegative.

V is TRBV14 and J is TRBJ2-5; 11 bases line up with TRBD2. The CDR3 loop spans 16 amino acids. The V gene end was trimmed by 4 bases and the J gene end by 4 bases; junction bases not matched to a gene: 8. Germline-derived CDR1 and CDR2 are SGHDN and FVKESK. The CDR3 here is CASSLQTSGTGETQYF. The CDR3 DNA reads TGTGCCAGCAGCCTCCAGACTAGCGGGACGGGAGAGACCCAGTACTTC.

The V call is TRBV6-5, the J call TRBJ2-7; D is possibly TRBD2 (6 bases). CDR1 MNHEY and CDR2 SVGAGI come from the germline V gene. The germline V and J ends were trimmed by 4 bases and 5 bases, with 12 bases remaining between them. There are 13 residues in the CDR3. This CDR3 is CASSLGRGHEQYF. Written as DNA, the CDR3 is TGTGCCAGCAGTTTAGGGCGGGGCCACGAGCAGTACTTC.

There are a few counts of this clone. V and J are TRBV13 and TRBJ2-7; 8 nucleotides align to TRBD1. With 3 bases clipped from V and 0 bases from J, the junction kept 4 bases outside the gene matches. CDR3 length: 15 amino acids. CDR1 is PRHDT and CDR2 is FYEKMQ in the germline V gene (reference sequence). DNA of the CDR3: TGTGCCAGCAGCTTCCGGGACAGGAGCTCCTACGAGCAGTACTTC. This encodes CASSFRDRSSYEQYF.

This clone was observed a few times. The chain recombines TRBV5-4 with TRBJ1-2; weak D call: TRBD1 (5 bases). The V gene lost 1 base and the J gene lost 4 bases, with 23 bases spanning the gap. The CDR3 consists of 18 residues. CDR1 is SGHNT and CDR2 is YYREEE in the germline V gene (reference sequence). The CDR3 coding sequence is TGTGCCAGCAGCTTGCGGGCCGGGGGACGGCTACCCTTCTATGGCTACACCTTC. This translates into CASSLRAGGRLPFYGYTF.

The V and J genes are TRBV27 and TRBJ2-7, with 9 bases that match TRBD1. Trimming cost V 4 bases and J 4 bases; bases outside gene matches: 5. CDR1 is MNHEY and CDR2 is SMNVEV in the germline V gene (reference sequence). There are 14 residues in the CDR3. The CDR3 region has the DNA TGTGCCAGCAGTTATACAGGACAGGGGTACGAGCAGTACTTC. Translated, it gives CASSYTGQGYEQYF.

The chain employs TRBV5-1 and TRBJ2-5; D possibly corresponds to TRBD2 (6 bases). Trimming left V 0 bases short and J 1 base short, with 13 bases between. This CDR3 spans 16 amino acids. The germline V gene has CDR1 SGHRS and CDR2 YFSETQ. CDR3 residues: CASSLAVNGGQETQYF. The CDR3 nucleotides are TGCGCCAGCAGCTTGGCCGTGAACGGGGGCCAAGAGACCCAGTACTTC.

The chain has TRBV6-1 and TRBJ2-7; 7 nucleotides line up with TRBD2. The CDR3 has 14 residues. J lost 0 bases, V lost 4 bases, and 3 bases had no gene match. Germline V CDR1 and CDR2: MNHNS, SASEGT. This CDR3 is CASSGGGGSYEQYF. CDR3 nucleotide sequence: TGTGCCAGCAGTGGGGGCGGGGGCTCCTACGAGCAGTACTTC.

The chain joins TRBV2 to TRBJ2-2; no firm D call. The CDR3 length is 12 residues. Trimming shortened V by 6 bases and J by 4 bases, and 6 bases separated the two germline ends. Germline V gives CDR1 SNHLY, CDR2 FYNNEI. In nucleotides, the CDR3 is TGTGCCAGCAGGTCGGGCACCGGGGAGCTGTTTTTT. Its protein product is CASRSGTGELFF.

CDR3 in amino acids: CASSPRDRGAGAQHF. In nucleotides, the CDR3 is TGTGCCAGCAGCCCCCGGGACAGGGGGGCCGGGGCCCAGCATTTT. The gene calls are TRBV21-1 and TRBJ1-5; the table gives TRBD1 as D, unverified against the DNA. TRBV21-1 is a pseudogene. The CDR3 sequence is 15 residues long.

The gene calls are TRBV4-2 and TRBJ2-7; D is perhaps TRBD2 (5 bases). Trimming shortened V by 0 bases and J by 1 base, and 13 bases separated the two germline ends. The V gene's germline CDR1 is LGHNA and CDR2 YNFKEQ. The CDR3 sequence is 16 residues long. CDR3 DNA sequence: TGTGCCAGCAGCCAAGATGGGCAGGACTCGTCCTACGAGCAGTACTTC. Encoded protein: CASSQDGQDSSYEQYF.

This chain uses TRBV7-2 with TRBJ2-5; D gene uncertain. The germline gives CDR1 SGHTA, CDR2 FQGNSA. CDR3 length: 15 residues. Trimming pared 1 base from V and 2 bases from J, leaving 11 bases between. CDR3 bases: TGTGCCAGCAGCTTAGAACCCCTGCTACAAGAGACCCAGTACTTC. It yields the protein CASSLEPLLQETQYF.

V and J are TRBV30 and TRBJ1-4; no clear D. The CDR3 spans 13 residues. The V end was cut by 0 bases, the J end by 5 bases, with 7 bases between. CDR1 and CDR2 from the germline V gene are GTSNPN and SVGIG (reference sequence). This CDR3 is CAWSVSKNEKLFF. In nucleotides, the CDR3 is TGTGCCTGGAGTGTAAGCAAGAATGAAAAACTGTTTTTT.

This chain links TRBV28 with TRBJ2-3; D might be TRBD1 (5 bases). Trimming stripped 4 bases from V and 1 base from J, with 9 bases between. The CDR3 spans 14 residues. CDR1 and CDR2 (germline): MDHEN, SYDVKM. The CDR3 spells CASSSARGTDTQYF. The CDR3 DNA sequence: TGTGCCAGCAGTTCTGCCAGGGGCACAGATACGCAGTATTTT.

The V call is TRBV30, the J call TRBJ2-7; D perhaps matches TRBD1 (6 bases). Germline CDR1 reads GTSNPN; CDR2 reads SVGIG (reference sequence). This CDR3 contains 15 residues. V lost 4 bases and J 0 bases, leaving 16 bases between the germline ends. For the CDR3, the DNA is TGTGCCTGGACCCCCCGCCCAGGGGTCTCCTACGAGCAGTACTTC. It translates to CAWTPRPGVSYEQYF.